This T cell receptor (beta chain) came from a study of CD8 T cells in Susac syndrome. Healthy donors served as the controls. They were matched for age and sex. A remark on this clonotype: One junction end does not reproduce the germline sequence, and a read error may be involved.

Reverse transcription of roughly 0.5 to 1 ug RNA was carried out with random hexamers. The amplification used immunoSEQ multiplex PCR on TCR beta CDR3; it spanned 54 Vbeta and 13 Jbeta. TCRdb itself ran the immunoSEQ multiplex PCR reads through MiXCR, one entry per CDR3 protein. This repertoire shows approximately 190,000 distinct CDR3 sequences, approximately 95% found once; its top ten account for around 0.1%. The sample consisted of CD4+ T cells from PBMCs. This TCR was sampled from a human donor in good health.

As DNA, the CDR3 is TGTGCCAGCAGCTTAAGTTCTTTATCGGGACAGGGAGACTTC. This codes for CASSLSSLSGQGDF. The J gene is TRBJ2-5, the V gene TRBV7-2; 9 positions match TRBD1. The CDR3 runs 14 residues. In germline, CDR1 is SGHTA, CDR2 FQGNSA.